This T cell receptor (beta chain) was observed in a study of shared clonotypes between healthy human individuals. Unsorted PBMC replicate PCRs used about 280 ng DNA, tens of thousands of T cell genomes. Profiled with immunoSEQ multiplex PCR; TCRdb holds only in-frame clones, not every one. Of fewer than 500,000 clones listed, over 60% are singletons. The CDR3 runs 15 residues. V was pared by 3 bases and J by 3 bases, with 15 bases between. The germline V gene has CDR1 SGHRS and CDR2 YFSETQ. All participating donors were Caucasian adults from Nashville, Tennessee. Tens of millions of PBMCs went into genomic DNA for unsorted samples. This clone occurred once.

The J gene is TRBJ2-5, the V gene TRBV5-1; either TRBD1 or TRBD2 may supply D (5 bases each). What was sequenced was PBMCs. This clonotype was sampled from a woman aged 40-49 years in good health. Some clones in this sample may be carry-over from other donors' samples. This CDR3 is CASSWAGTAKETQYF. As DNA, the CDR3 is TGCGCCAGCAGCTGGGCCGGGACGGCGAAAGAGACCCAGTACTTC.